The next 27 T cell receptor beta chains were all read from a single sample in a study of T cell responses to AZD1222 COVID-19 vaccine. TCRdb's table, derived via immunoSEQ multiplex PCR, lists solely in-frame clones and lacks some. The repertoire holds around 150,000 clones, with more than 80% as singletons. This material consisted of peripheral blood, taken 28 days after the second AZD1222 dose. Receptor source: an adult who received the AZD1222 COVID-19 vaccine.

The chain has TRBV18 and TRBJ1-1; possibly TRBD1 for D (5 bases). This CDR3 is built from 15 residues. Germline V gene sequence: CDR1 KGHSH, CDR2 LQKENI. Trimming took 3 bases from V and 2 from J, leaving 13 bases between them. The CDR3 protein is CASSPGGLENTEAFF. The CDR3 DNA reads as TGTGCCAGCTCACCTGGGGGGTTAGAAAACACTGAAGCTTTCTTT.

V and J are TRBV9 and TRBJ1-1; 11 bases are a match to TRBD1. The CDR3 contains 15 residues. V shed 3 bases and J 3 bases; nucleotides not matched to a gene: 4. Germline CDR1 is SGDLS and CDR2 is YYNGEE. The CDR3 DNA reads as TGTGCCAGCAGCGCCGGGACAGGGGGGGACACTGAAGCTTTCTTT. This encodes CASSAGTGGDTEAFF.

To note about this clone: The identical CDR3 is also encoded by other nucleotide sequences in the sample. J is TRBJ1-4 and V is TRBV29-1; D is undetermined. Germline V gives CDR1 SQVTM, CDR2 ANQGSEA. The CDR3 has 11 residues. V lost 3 bases to trimming and J lost 2 bases, with 1 base between them. In DNA, the CDR3 is TGCAGCGTTGACACTAATGAAAAACTGTTTTTT. Residues: CSVDTNEKLFF.

The rearrangement uses TRBV10-2 and TRBJ1-2, with 7 nucleotides matching TRBD1. This CDR3 is 15 amino acids long. The germline V gene encodes CDR1 WSHSY and CDR2 SAAADI. The trim removed 2 bases at V and 4 bases at J, leaving 7 bases unmatched. In DNA, the CDR3 is TGCGCCAGCAGTGAGATCCGGACAGGCCTCTATGGCTACACCTTC. Translation gives CASSEIRTGLYGYTF.

Comment on this clone: A junction end diverges from the germline sequence, so it may reflect a read error. The sample holds other DNA sequences that translate to the same CDR3. The V and J genes are TRBV3-1 (or the pseudogene TRBV3-2) and TRBJ1-2; no clear D. Germline CDR1 LGHDT, CDR2 YNNKEL (reference sequence). The CDR3 spans 13 residues. The CDR3 DNA is TGTGCCAGCAGTCAAGGACCTACGGGTGGCTACACCTTC. Encoded protein: CASSQGPTGGYTF.

This chain links TRBV9 with TRBJ2-3; 7 nucleotides align to TRBD2. The CDR3 has 16 amino acids. Looked up from germline, CDR1 is SGDLS and CDR2 is YYNGEE. The trim removed 0 bases at V and 7 bases at J, leaving 11 bases unmatched. The CDR3 DNA sequence: TGTGCCAGCAGCGTAGAAGGAGCGGGACCTCTCAATACGCAGTATTTT. Its translation is CASSVEGAGPLNTQYF.

This clone came up a few times. This rearrangement joins TRBV6-5 to TRBJ1-5; 7 nucleotides line up with TRBD1. CDR1 and CDR2 (germline): MNHEY, SVGAGI. The CDR3 is made up of 13 amino acids. With 6 bases clipped from V and 9 bases from J, the junction kept 8 bases outside the gene matches. CDR3 region: CASRGQFVGPQHF. The CDR3 DNA is TGTGCCAGCAGGGGACAGTTCGTTGGGCCCCAGCATTTT.

The chain joins TRBV6-5 to TRBJ2-5, with D perhaps TRBD2 (6 bases). V was pared by 4 bases and J by 1 base, with 16 bases between. In germline, CDR1 is MNHEY, CDR2 SVGAGI. The CDR3 spans 16 residues. This CDR3 is CASSSPREWTQETQYF. CDR3 in DNA: TGTGCCAGCAGTTCCCCGCGGGAATGGACCCAAGAGACCCAGTACTTC.

This sequence joins TRBV10-2 and TRBJ2-7; D call uncertain. The CDR3 runs to 16 residues. Germline V gene lookup returns CDR1 WSHSY and CDR2 SAAADI. The V end was cut by 8 bases, the J end by 3 bases, with 23 bases between. The CDR3 sequence is CASRDGEAITYYEQYF. The CDR3 coding sequence is TGCGCCAGCCGAGACGGAGAGGCCATTACCTACTACGAGCAGTACTTC.

The V and J genes are TRBV5-5 and TRBJ1-4, with 7 nucleotides matching TRBD1. CDR3 size: 16 residues. With V trimmed by 4 bases and J by 0 bases, 6 bases remained unmatched. Germline-derived CDR1 and CDR2 are SGHKS and YYEKEE (reference sequence). CDR3 nucleotides: TGTGCCAGCAGCACTGGGACAGTCCCAACTAATGAAAAACTGTTTTTT. Amino acid sequence: CASSTGTVPTNEKLFF. Looking up the rest from reference TRBV5-5 and TRBJ1-4 gives the full variable domain: DAGVTQSPTHLIKTRGQQVTLRCSPISGHKSVSWYQQVLGQGPQFIFQYYEKEERGRGNFPDRFSARQFPNYSSELNVNALLLGDSALYLCASSTGTVPTNEKLFFGSGTQLSVL.

The rearrangement links TRBV2 to TRBJ1-1, with 7 bases that match TRBD1. Germline CDR1 is SNHLY and CDR2 is FYNNEI. The junction had 6 bases not matched to a gene; V was cut back by 5 bases and J by 0 bases. The CDR3 has 15 amino acids. This CDR3 is CASSQDRPVNTEAFF. The CDR3 nucleotides are TGTGCCAGCAGTCAGGACAGGCCAGTGAACACTGAAGCTTTCTTT.

The gene calls are TRBV5-5 and TRBJ1-3; 7 bases are a match to TRBD1. The CDR3 has 16 amino acids. After removal of 5 bases from V and 0 bases from J, the junction contained 8 bases not matched to a gene. CDR1 and CDR2 from the germline V gene are SGHKS and YYEKEE (reference sequence). This CDR3 reads CASSRAGQHSGNTIYF. The CDR3 DNA is TGTGCCAGCAGTCGGGCGGGACAGCACTCTGGAAACACCATATATTTT.

The chain recombines TRBV6-1 with TRBJ2-7; D is undetermined. The CDR3 consists of 15 residues. The V end lost 1 base, the J end lost 1 base, and 11 bases lay between the germline ends. Germline V gene lookup returns CDR1 MNHNS and CDR2 SASEGT. The CDR3 is CASSEGRQASYEQYF. In nucleotides, the CDR3 is TGTGCCAGCAGTGAAGGAAGGCAGGCGTCCTACGAGCAGTACTTC.

V usage is TRBV20-1 and J usage is TRBJ2-7, with 11 bases lining up with TRBD2. V shed 5 bases, J shed 11 bases, and the junction held 5 bases outside the gene matches. CDR1 and CDR2 from the germline V gene are DFQATT and SNEGSKA (reference sequence). This CDR3 region has 11 residues. Written as DNA, the CDR3 is TGCAGTGCTTCTAGCGGGAGGCTGAAGTACTTC. Translating gives CSASSGRLKYF.

This chain joins TRBV29-1 and TRBJ1-1; maybe TRBD1 (5 bases). The CDR3 has 13 amino acids. The V end lost 1 base, the J end lost 1 base, and 7 bases lay between the germline ends. Per germline, CDR1 SQVTM and CDR2 ANQGSEA. DNA of the CDR3: TGCAGCGTTGAAGCAGACAGGAACACTGAAGCTTTCTTT. Protein: CSVEADRNTEAFF.

The V and J genes are TRBV6-2 or TRBV6-3 and TRBJ2-7; 15 nucleotides line up with TRBD2. CDR1 and CDR2 from the germline V gene are MNHEY and SVGEGT. V was pared by 4 bases and J by 5 bases, with 15 bases of the junction left unmatched. The CDR3 contains 19 residues. The CDR3 bases are TGTGCCAGCAGTTCCCCAGGGACTAGCGGGAGGCGGCGGCTAAACGAGCAGTACTTC. Translating gives CASSSPGTSGRRRLNEQYF.

The rearrangement uses TRBV30 and TRBJ1-3; D not resolved. V was cut by 0 bases and J by 0 bases, with 6 bases left in between. Per the germline V gene, CDR1 is GTSNPN and CDR2 is SVGIG (reference sequence). The CDR3 runs 14 residues. The CDR3 reads CAWSVLRSGNTIYF. CDR3 DNA: TGTGCCTGGAGTGTGCTTCGCTCTGGAAACACCATATATTTT.

The chain uses TRBV5-5 and TRBJ1-5; 9 nucleotides match TRBD1. This CDR3 is built from 15 residues. The germline gives CDR1 SGHKS, CDR2 YYEKEE (reference sequence). The J segment lost 4 bases and the V segment lost 0 bases, leaving 2 bases of the junction unmatched. DNA for the CDR3: TGTGCCAGCAGCTTGGGACAGGGGGTGAATCAGCCCCAGCATTTT. Protein: CASSLGQGVNQPQHF.

The chain combines TRBV13 with TRBJ1-2, with D possibly matching TRBD1 (6 bases). The CDR3 is 13 amino acids. Deletions cut 4 bases from V and 4 bases from J, with 10 bases between. Germline loops: CDR1 PRHDT, CDR2 FYEKMQ (reference sequence). CDR3 nucleotide sequence: TGTGCCAGCAGCTCACAGGGACTCTATGGCTACACCTTC. It translates to CASSSQGLYGYTF.

The rearrangement uses TRBV6-5 and TRBJ2-7; 8 nucleotides line up with TRBD2. Per germline, CDR1 MNHEY and CDR2 SVGAGI. The CDR3 consists of 15 residues. The trim removed 0 bases at V and 2 bases at J, leaving 3 bases unmatched. CDR3: CASSYSVAGTYEQYF. Written as DNA, the CDR3 is TGTGCCAGCAGTTACTCAGTAGCGGGGACCTACGAGCAGTACTTC.

The J gene is TRBJ1-2, the V gene TRBV28, with 7 bases identical to TRBD1. Trimming cost V 8 bases and J 2 bases; bases outside gene matches: 5. Germline V gene sequence: CDR1 MDHEN, CDR2 SYDVKM. The length of the CDR3 is 13 residues. DNA for the CDR3: TGTGCCAGCCAGGAGGGACAGAACTATGGCTACACCTTC. Its protein product is CASQEGQNYGYTF.

The chain joins TRBV20-1 to TRBJ2-7; D gene unclear. The CDR3 covers 13 residues. Germline assignment: CDR1 DFQATT and CDR2 SNEGSKA (reference sequence). With 3 bases removed from V and 0 bases from J, the gap between germline ends came to 9 bases. This CDR3 is CSASVGSSYEQYF. CDR3 DNA: TGCAGTGCTAGTGTAGGGTCCTCCTACGAGCAGTACTTC.

The rearrangement joins TRBV6-1 to TRBJ2-4; D gene ambiguous. V shed 1 base and J shed 3 bases, with 16 bases lying between them. Looked up from germline, CDR1 is MNHNS and CDR2 is SASEGT. This CDR3 is built from 17 residues. The CDR3 bases are TGTGCCAGCAGTGAAGGGTTGGTTTACCAGGACAAAAACATTCAGTACTTC. Its protein is CASSEGLVYQDKNIQYF.

V and J are TRBV27 and TRBJ2-5; D possibly corresponds to TRBD1 (6 bases). Trimming pared 5 bases from V and 4 bases from J, leaving 14 bases between. There are 14 residues in the CDR3. Germline V CDR1 and CDR2: MNHEY, SMNVEV (reference sequence). CDR3 DNA sequence: TGTGCCAGCAGTCCGACAGGCTGGGGAGAGACCCAGTACTTC. This sequence encodes CASSPTGWGETQYF.

The chain couples TRBV27 to TRBJ1-2; D not resolved. Germline-derived CDR1 and CDR2 are MNHEY and SMNVEV (reference sequence). This CDR3 is built from 10 residues. V was pared by 7 bases and J by 5 bases, with 5 bases between. The CDR3 protein is CASILYGYTF. The CDR3, as DNA: TGTGCCAGCATCCTATATGGCTACACCTTC.

The chain carries TRBV6-5 and TRBJ2-3; D is undetermined. Germline V gene lookup returns CDR1 MNHEY and CDR2 SVGAGI. V was pared by 2 bases and J by 4 bases, with 16 bases between. This CDR3 has 16 amino acids. Here the CDR3 reads CASSYGVSGFADTQYF. CDR3 nucleotides: TGTGCCAGCAGTTACGGGGTTAGTGGGTTCGCAGATACGCAGTATTTT.

The V gene is TRBV5-1, the J gene TRBJ1-2; D possibly corresponds to TRBD1 (6 bases). Looked up from germline, CDR1 is SGHRS and CDR2 is YFSETQ. The CDR3 loop spans 14 amino acids. V lost 0 bases to trimming and J lost 6 bases, with 12 bases between them. The CDR3 protein is CASSLGRGEDGYTF. The CDR3 DNA follows: TGCGCCAGCAGCTTGGGCAGGGGAGAGGATGGCTACACCTTC.